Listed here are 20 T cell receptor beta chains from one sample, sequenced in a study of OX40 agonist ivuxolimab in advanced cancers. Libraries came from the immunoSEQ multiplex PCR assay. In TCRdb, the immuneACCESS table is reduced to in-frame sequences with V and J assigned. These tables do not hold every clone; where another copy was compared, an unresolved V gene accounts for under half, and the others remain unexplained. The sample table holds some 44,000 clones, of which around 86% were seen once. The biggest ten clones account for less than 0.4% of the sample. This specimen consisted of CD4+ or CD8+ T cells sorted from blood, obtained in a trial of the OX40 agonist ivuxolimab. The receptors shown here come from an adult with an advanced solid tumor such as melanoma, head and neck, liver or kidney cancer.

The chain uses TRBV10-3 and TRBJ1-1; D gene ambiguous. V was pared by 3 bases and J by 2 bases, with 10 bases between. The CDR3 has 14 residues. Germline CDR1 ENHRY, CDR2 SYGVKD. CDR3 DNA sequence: TGTGCCATCAGTGATTCGGGGATTAACACTGAAGCTTTCTTT. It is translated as CAISDSGINTEAFF.

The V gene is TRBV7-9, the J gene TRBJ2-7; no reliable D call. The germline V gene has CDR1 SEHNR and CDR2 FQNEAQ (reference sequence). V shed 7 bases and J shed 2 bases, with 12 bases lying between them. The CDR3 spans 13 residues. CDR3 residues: CASNSDRTYEQYF. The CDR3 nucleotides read TGTGCCAGCAATTCGGACCGAACCTACGAGCAGTACTTC.

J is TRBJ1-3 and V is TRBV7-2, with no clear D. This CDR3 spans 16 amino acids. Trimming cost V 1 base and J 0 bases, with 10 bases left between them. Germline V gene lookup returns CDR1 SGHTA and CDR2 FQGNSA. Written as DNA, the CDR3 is TGTGCCAGCAGCTTAGTACCGGTCAGCTCTGGAAACACCATATATTTT. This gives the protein CASSLVPVSSGNTIYF.

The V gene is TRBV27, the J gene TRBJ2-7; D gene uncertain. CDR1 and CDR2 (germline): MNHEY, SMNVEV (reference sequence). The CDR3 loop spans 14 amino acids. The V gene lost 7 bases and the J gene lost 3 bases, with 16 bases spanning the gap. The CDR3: CASITWWDLYEQYF. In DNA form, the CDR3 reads TGTGCCAGCATTACTTGGTGGGATCTCTACGAGCAGTACTTC.

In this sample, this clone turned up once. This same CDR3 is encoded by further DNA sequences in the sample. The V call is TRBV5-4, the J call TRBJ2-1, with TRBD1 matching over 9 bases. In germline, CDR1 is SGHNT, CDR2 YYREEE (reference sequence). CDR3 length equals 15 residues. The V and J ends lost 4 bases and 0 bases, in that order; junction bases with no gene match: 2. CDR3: CASSPGQGSYNEQFF. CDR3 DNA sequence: TGTGCCAGCAGCCCGGGACAGGGCTCCTACAATGAGCAGTTCTTC.

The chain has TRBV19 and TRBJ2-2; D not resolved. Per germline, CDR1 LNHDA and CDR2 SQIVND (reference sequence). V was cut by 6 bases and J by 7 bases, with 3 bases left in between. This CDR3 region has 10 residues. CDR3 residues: CASRGGELFF. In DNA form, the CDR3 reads TGTGCCAGTAGGGGCGGGGAGCTGTTTTTT.

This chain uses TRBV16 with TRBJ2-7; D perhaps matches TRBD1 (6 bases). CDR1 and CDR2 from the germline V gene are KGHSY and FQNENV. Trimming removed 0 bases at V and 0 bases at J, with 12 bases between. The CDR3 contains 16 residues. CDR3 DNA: TGTGCCAGCAGCCAATCGGGGGACACCAGCTCCTACGAGCAGTACTTC. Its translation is CASSQSGDTSSYEQYF.

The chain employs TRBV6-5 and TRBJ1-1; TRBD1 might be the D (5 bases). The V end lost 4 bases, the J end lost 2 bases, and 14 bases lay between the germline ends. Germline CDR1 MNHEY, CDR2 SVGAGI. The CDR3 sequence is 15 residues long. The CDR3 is CASSLYAGRNTEAFF. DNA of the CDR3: TGTGCCAGCAGTTTATATGCAGGGAGAAACACTGAAGCTTTCTTT.

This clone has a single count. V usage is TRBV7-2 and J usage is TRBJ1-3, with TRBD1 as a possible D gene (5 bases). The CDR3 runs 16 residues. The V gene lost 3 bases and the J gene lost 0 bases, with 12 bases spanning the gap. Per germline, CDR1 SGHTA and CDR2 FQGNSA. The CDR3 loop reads CASSFLTGLSGNTIYF. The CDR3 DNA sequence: TGTGCCAGCAGCTTCCTAACAGGACTCTCTGGAAACACCATATATTTT.

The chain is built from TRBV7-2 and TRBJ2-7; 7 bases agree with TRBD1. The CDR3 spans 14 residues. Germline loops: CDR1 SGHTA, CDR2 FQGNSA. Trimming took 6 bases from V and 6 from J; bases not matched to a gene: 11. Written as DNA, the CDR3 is TGTGCCAGCAGGAGCCGCAGGACAGGCAGCGAGCAGTACTTC. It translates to CASRSRRTGSEQYF.

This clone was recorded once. The chain's CDR3 is CASSRWGDRGNQPQHF. The CDR3 nucleotides read TGTGCCAGCAGTCGCTGGGGGGACAGGGGAAATCAGCCCCAGCATTTT. The chain links TRBV27 to TRBJ1-5; 10 bases fit TRBD1. The germline gives CDR1 MNHEY, CDR2 SMNVEV (reference sequence). This CDR3 region has 16 residues. V lost 5 bases, J lost 4 bases, and 8 bases stayed unmatched.

The CDR3 reads CASSSGQSFYGYTF. As DNA, the CDR3 is TGTGCCAGCAGCTCAGGACAGTCCTTCTATGGCTACACCTTC. J is TRBJ1-2 and V is TRBV5-6; D possibly corresponds to TRBD1 (6 bases). V was trimmed by 3 bases and J by 4 bases, leaving 13 bases between them. The CDR3 totals 14 residues. Germline V gene data show CDR1 as SGHDT and CDR2 as YYEEEE.

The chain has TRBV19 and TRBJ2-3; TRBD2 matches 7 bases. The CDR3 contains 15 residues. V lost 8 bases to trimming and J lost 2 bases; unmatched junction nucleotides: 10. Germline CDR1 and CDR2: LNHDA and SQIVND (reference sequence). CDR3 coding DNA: TGTGCCAGTTCTTTCTCAGCGGGGACCACAGATACGCAGTATTTT. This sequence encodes CASSFSAGTTDTQYF.

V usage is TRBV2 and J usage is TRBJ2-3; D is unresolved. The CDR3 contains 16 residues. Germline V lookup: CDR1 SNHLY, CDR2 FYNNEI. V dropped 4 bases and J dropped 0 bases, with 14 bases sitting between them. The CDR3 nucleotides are TGTGCCAGCAGTGCCCCGGAACTCACAAGCACAGATACGCAGTATTTT. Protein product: CASSAPELTSTDTQYF.

CDR3 loop: CASTAPVGYEQYF. The CDR3, as DNA: TGTGCCAGCACCGCCCCGGTAGGCTACGAGCAGTACTTC. The V and J genes are TRBV2 and TRBJ2-7; D ambiguous. Trimming removed 7 bases at V and 3 bases at J, with 13 bases between. Germline-derived CDR1 and CDR2 are SNHLY and FYNNEI. The CDR3 extends over 13 amino acids. Complete variable domain (other parts from reference TRBV2 and TRBJ2-7): EPEVTQTPSHQVTQMGQEVILRCVPISNHLYFYWYRQILGQKVEFLVSFYNNEISEKSEIFDDQFSVERPDGSNFTLKIRSTKLEDSAMYFCASTAPVGYEQYFGPGTRLTVT.

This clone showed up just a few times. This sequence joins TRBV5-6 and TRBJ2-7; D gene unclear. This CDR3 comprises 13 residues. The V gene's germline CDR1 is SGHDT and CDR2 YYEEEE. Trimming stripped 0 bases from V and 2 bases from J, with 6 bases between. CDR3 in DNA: TGTGCCAGCAGCTTGGACAGTCCCTACGAGCAGTACTTC. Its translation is CASSLDSPYEQYF.

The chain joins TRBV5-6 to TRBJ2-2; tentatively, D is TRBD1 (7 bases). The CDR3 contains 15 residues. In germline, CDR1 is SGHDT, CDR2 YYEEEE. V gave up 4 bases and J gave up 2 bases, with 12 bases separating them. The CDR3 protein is CASSAGQKNTGELFF. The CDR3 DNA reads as TGTGCCAGCAGCGCGGGACAGAAAAACACCGGGGAGCTGTTTTTT.

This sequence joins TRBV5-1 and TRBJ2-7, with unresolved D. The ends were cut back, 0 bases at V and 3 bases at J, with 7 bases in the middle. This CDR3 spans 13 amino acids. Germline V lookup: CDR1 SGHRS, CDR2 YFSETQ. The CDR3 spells CASSLEALYEQYF. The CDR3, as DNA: TGCGCCAGCAGCTTGGAGGCTCTCTACGAGCAGTACTTC.

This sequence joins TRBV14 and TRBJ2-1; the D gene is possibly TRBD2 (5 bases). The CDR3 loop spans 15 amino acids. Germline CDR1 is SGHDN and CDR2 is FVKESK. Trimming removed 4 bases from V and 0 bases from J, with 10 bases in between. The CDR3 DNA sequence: TGTGCCAGCAGCCCGCGCGGAGGCTCCTACAATGAGCAGTTCTTC. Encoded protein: CASSPRGGSYNEQFF.

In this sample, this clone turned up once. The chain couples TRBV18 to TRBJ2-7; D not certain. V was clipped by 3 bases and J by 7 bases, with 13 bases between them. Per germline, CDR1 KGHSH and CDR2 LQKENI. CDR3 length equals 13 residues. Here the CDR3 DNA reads TGTGCCAGCTCACCGGTGTTAAGTAGTGAGCAGTACTTC. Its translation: CASSPVLSSEQYF.